This TCR beta chain stems from a study of Ad26.COV2.S vaccination and SARS-CoV-2 variants. Study-wide context: Each vaccinee took Ad26.COV2.S intramuscularly, once or twice 56 days apart.

Noted treatment: around 19 received Ad26.COV2.S at low or high dose, single or two shots; several received placebo; per-sample allocation not given. Material that was analyzed had been drawn on day 63 after the first vaccine or placebo injection. Produced via immunoSEQ multiplex PCR; TCRdb's table is partial and in-frame only. The table shows under 600,000 clones, with 89% occurring only once. The V end lost 7 bases, the J end lost 1 base, and 29 bases lay between the germline ends. In germline, CDR1 is SGHVS, CDR2 FQNEAQ. This CDR3 comprises 20 residues. The input for sequencing was peripheral blood, taken in a trial of Ad26.COV2.S vaccine versus placebo. The chain uses TRBV7-8 and TRBJ2-1; D could derive from TRBD1 or TRBD2 (5 bases each). The source of this sequence is a person between 18 and 59 years old who received the Ad26.COV2.S COVID-19 vaccine or a placebo. CDR3 bases: TGTGCCAGCATCCCCTCCCCTCGGGACCGACGTGGAAGGTCCTACAATGAGCAGTTCTTC. Translating it yields CASIPSPRDRRGRSYNEQFF.